These T cell receptor beta chains were read from a single sample in a study of shared clonotypes between healthy human individuals. TCRdb's copy holds only in-frame clones and misses some; the assay was immunoSEQ multiplex PCR. Of 2.3 million or so clones in the sample, about 92% were seen once. Sequenced input: naive CD4+ T cells from PBMCs. All receptors derive from a man between 18 and 29 years old in good health. Some clones in this sample may be carry-over from other donors' samples. The CDR3 runs from the conserved cysteine through the conserved F or W. A D gene is named only where the DNA matches it firmly. Size tells how often a clone was seen (once, few, many) or the class of an expanded clone, and some rows leave it out.

cdr3_length	v_call	d_call	clone_size	j_call	cdr3_nt	cdr3_aa
13	TRBV4-1	NA	NA	TRBJ2-4	TGCGCCAGCAGCCAAGATCCCCAAAACATTCAGTACTTC	CASSQDPQNIQYF
13	TRBV28	NA	NA	TRBJ1-2	TGTGCCAGCAGTCCGGACGGAAACTATGGCTACACCTTC	CASSPDGNYGYTF
15	TRBV27	NA	NA	TRBJ1-2	TGTGCCAGCAGGACGTCCCGGGACGGGGACTATGGCTACACCTTC	CASRTSRDGDYGYTF
14	TRBV6-1	NA	NA	TRBJ1-2	TGTGCCAGCAGTGAATGGGGGGGTGAGGGTGGCTACACCTTC	CASSEWGGEGGYTF
14	TRBV5-1	TRBD2	NA	TRBJ2-1	TGCGCCAGCAGCCCCTTAGCGGGAAGCAATGAGCAGTTCTTC	CASSPLAGSNEQFF
15	TRBV4-2	NA	NA	TRBJ2-1	TGTGCCAGCAGCCAAGAGGACACGTGGGGCGAGGGGCAGTTCTTC	CASSQEDTWGEGQFF
17	TRBV28	TRBD1	NA	TRBJ1-2	TGTGCCAGCAGCACCCCTGGATCCTACAGGGTAGGGGGCGGCTACACCTTC	CASSTPGSYRVGGGYTF
15	TRBV6-5	NA	NA	TRBJ2-7	TGTGCCAGCAGTTACGTCGGAGGGCGGGCTCGCGAGCAGTACTTC	CASSYVGGRAREQYF
15	TRBV18	NA	NA	TRBJ2-7	TGTGCCAGCTCACCAGAAGGACAGAGACTCTACGAGCAGTACTTC	CASSPEGQRLYEQYF
13	TRBV5-1	NA	NA	TRBJ2-5	TGCGCCAGCAGCTGGGGGGCAGGGGAGACCCAGTACTTC	CASSWGAGETQYF
15	TRBV5-4	NA	NA	TRBJ2-7	TGTGCCAGCAGCTTGGGGGGACTTGGAGCCTACGAGCAGTACTTC	CASSLGGLGAYEQYF
14	TRBV7-6	NA	NA	TRBJ1-4	TGTGCCAGCAGCTACAGAACTAGAGGGGAAAAACTGTTTTTT	CASSYRTRGEKLFF
15	TRBV27	TRBD1	NA	TRBJ2-2	TGTGCCAGCAGTGGACGGGACAGGGGGACCGGGGAGCTGTTTTTT	CASSGRDRGTGELFF
12	TRBV28	NA	once	TRBJ2-5	TGTGCCAGCATAATCTTTCGGCATCGCCGGTACTTC	CASIIFRHRRYF
14	TRBV18	TRBD1	NA	TRBJ2-5	TGTGCCAGCTCACCGGGACAGGGCCAAGAGACCCAGTACTTC	CASSPGQGQETQYF
17	TRBV9	TRBD2	NA	TRBJ2-3	TGTGCCAGCAGCGTAGCGGCGGGAGGCCTTACCGCAGATACGCAGTATTTT	CASSVAAGGLTADTQYF
16	TRBV2	NA	NA	TRBJ2-6	TGTGCCAGCAGTGTCGGGAAGAACTCTGGGGCCAACGTCCTGACTTTC	CASSVGKNSGANVLTF
11	TRBV19	TRBD2	NA	TRBJ2-7	TGTGCCAGTACCCCGGGGGGGGACCAGTACTTC	CASTPGGDQYF
15	TRBV6-5	NA	NA	TRBJ2-3	TGTGCCAGCACCTCCGAGGGGGGCGATCCAGATACGCAGTATTTT	CASTSEGGDPDTQYF
15	TRBV27	NA	NA	TRBJ2-3	TGTGCCAGCAGTTCGGGCCAGACAAGGACAGATACGCAGTATTTT	CASSSGQTRTDTQYF
15	TRBV5-1	TRBD2	NA	TRBJ2-1	TGCGCCAGCAGCTTGAGCCTAGCGGGAAACAATGAGCAGTTCTTC	CASSLSLAGNNEQFF
15	TRBV28	NA	NA	TRBJ2-5	TGTGCCAGCAGTTTAGGTGGGCAGGGAGGCGAGACCCAGTACTTC	CASSLGGQGGETQYF
18	TRBV27	NA	NA	TRBJ2-7	TGTGCCAGCAGACAGATAGGGGTTTTGGGGCTAGTAGGTTACGAGCAGTACTTC	CASRQIGVLGLVGYEQYF
15	TRBV9	NA	NA	TRBJ2-7	TGTGCCAGCAGCGTAGACGGTAGGGGTCCCTACGAGCAGTACTTC	CASSVDGRGPYEQYF
13	TRBV7-9	NA	NA	TRBJ2-3	TGTGCCAGCAGCATCCTCACGGGGGATACGCAGTATTTT	CASSILTGDTQYF
14	TRBV10-1	NA	NA	TRBJ2-1	TGCGCCAGCAGTGAGTCCAGGGGATACAATGAGCAGTTCTTC	CASSESRGYNEQFF
16	TRBV10-3	NA	NA	TRBJ1-5	TGTGCCACCAACCCACAGGGTAGAATAAGCAATCAGCCCCAGCATTTT	CATNPQGRISNQPQHF
14	TRBV15	NA	NA	TRBJ2-1	TGTGCCACCAGCAGAGATCCAAGGGCGGCGGAGCAGTTCTTC	CATSRDPRAAEQFF
15	TRBV18	NA	NA	TRBJ1-3	TGTGCCAGCTCACCACCCGGGGAAGCTGGAAACACCATATATTTT	CASSPPGEAGNTIYF
15	TRBV2	NA	NA	TRBJ1-3	TGTGCCAGCAGTCAAGCAGGGAATTGGGGAAACACCATATATTTT	CASSQAGNWGNTIYF
15	TRBV28	NA	NA	TRBJ2-6	TGTGCCAGCAGATCACAGGCTTCTGGGGCCAACGTCCTGACTTTC	CASRSQASGANVLTF
14	TRBV11-2	NA	NA	TRBJ2-6	TGTGCCAGCAGCTCATTCACTGGGGCCAACGTCCTGACTTTC	CASSSFTGANVLTF
16	TRBV28	NA	NA	TRBJ2-1	TGTGCCAGCAGTTTATGGCAGGGGACCTCCTACAATGAGCAGTTCTTC	CASSLWQGTSYNEQFF
14	TRBV15	NA	NA	TRBJ2-2	TGTGCCACCAGCATCATTAGTGGGGCCGGGGAGCTGTTTTTT	CATSIISGAGELFF
13	TRBV6-1	NA	NA	TRBJ1-1	TGTGCCAGCAGTCAGACAGTTGGCACTGAAGCTTTCTTT	CASSQTVGTEAFF
17	TRBV19	NA	NA	TRBJ2-6	TGTGCCAGTAGACGTTTGGCGGGGGCCTCTGGGGCCAACGTCCTGACTTTC	CASRRLAGASGANVLTF
13	TRBV28	NA	NA	TRBJ1-3	TGTGCCAGCAGCCGGGCCTCTGGAAACACCATATATTTT	CASSRASGNTIYF
16	TRBV5-4	TRBD2	NA	TRBJ2-1	TGTGCCAGCAGCGACAATAGCGGGAGCTCCTACAATGAGCAGTTCTTC	CASSDNSGSSYNEQFF
13	TRBV7-2	NA	NA	TRBJ1-5	TGTGCCAGCAGCCCGGGACCGTCTCAGCCCCAGCATTTT	CASSPGPSQPQHF
14	TRBV7-6	TRBD2	NA	TRBJ2-7	TGTGCCAGCAGCTCCCCTAGGGAGGGGTACGAGCAGTACTTC	CASSSPREGYEQYF